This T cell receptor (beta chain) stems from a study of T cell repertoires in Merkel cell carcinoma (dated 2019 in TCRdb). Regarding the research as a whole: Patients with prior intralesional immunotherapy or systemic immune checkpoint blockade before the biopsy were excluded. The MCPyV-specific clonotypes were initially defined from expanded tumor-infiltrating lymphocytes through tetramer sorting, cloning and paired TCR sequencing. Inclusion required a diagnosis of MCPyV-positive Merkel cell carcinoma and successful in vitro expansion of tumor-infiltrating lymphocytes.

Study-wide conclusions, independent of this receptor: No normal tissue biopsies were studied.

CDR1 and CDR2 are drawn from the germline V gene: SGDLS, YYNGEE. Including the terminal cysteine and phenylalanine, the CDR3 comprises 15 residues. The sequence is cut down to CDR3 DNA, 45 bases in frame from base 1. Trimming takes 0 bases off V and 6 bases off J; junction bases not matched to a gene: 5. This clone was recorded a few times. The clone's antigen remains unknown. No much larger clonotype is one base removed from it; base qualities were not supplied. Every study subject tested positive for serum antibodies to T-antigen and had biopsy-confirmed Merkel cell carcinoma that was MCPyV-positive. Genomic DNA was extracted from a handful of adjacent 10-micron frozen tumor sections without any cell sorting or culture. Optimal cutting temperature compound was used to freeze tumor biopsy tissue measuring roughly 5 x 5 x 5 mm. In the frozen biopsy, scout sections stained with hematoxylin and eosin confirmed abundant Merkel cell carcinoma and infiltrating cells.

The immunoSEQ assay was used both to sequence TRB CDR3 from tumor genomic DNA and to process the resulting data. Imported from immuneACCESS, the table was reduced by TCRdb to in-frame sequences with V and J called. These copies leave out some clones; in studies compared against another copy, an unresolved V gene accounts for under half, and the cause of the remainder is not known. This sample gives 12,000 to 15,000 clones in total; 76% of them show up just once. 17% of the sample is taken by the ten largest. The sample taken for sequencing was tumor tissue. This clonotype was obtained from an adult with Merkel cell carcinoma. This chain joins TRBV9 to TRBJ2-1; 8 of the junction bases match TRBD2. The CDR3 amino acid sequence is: CASSVDGRVGNEQFF. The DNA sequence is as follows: TGTGCCAGCAGCGTAGACGGGAGGGTGGGCAATGAGCAGTTCTTC. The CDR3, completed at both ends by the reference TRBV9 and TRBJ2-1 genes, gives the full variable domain DSGVTQTPKHLITATGQRVTLRCSPRSGDLSVYWYQQSLDQGLQFLIQYYNGEERAKGNILERFSAQQFPDLHSELNLSSLELGDSALYFCASSVDGRVGNEQFFGPGTRLTVL.